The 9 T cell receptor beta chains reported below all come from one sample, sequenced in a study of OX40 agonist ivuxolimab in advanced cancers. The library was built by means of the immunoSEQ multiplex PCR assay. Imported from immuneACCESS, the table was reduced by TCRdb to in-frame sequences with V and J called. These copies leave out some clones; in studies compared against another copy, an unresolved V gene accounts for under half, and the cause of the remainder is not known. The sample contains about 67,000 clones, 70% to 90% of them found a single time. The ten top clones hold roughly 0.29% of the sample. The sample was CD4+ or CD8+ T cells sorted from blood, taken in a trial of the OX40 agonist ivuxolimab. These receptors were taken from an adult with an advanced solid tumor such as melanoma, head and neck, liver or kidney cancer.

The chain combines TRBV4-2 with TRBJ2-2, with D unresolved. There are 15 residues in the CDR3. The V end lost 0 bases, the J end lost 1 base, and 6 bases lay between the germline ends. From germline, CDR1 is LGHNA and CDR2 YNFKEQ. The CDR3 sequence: CASSQEAKNTGELFF. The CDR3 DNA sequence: TGTGCCAGCAGCCAAGAGGCCAAGAACACCGGGGAGCTGTTTTTT.

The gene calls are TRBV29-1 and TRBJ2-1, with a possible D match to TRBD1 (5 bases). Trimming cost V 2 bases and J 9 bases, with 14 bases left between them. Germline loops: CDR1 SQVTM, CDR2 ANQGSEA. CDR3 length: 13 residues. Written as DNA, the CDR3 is TGCAGCGTTGAAACCTCGCAGGGTAGTGAGCAGTTCTTC. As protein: CSVETSQGSEQFF.

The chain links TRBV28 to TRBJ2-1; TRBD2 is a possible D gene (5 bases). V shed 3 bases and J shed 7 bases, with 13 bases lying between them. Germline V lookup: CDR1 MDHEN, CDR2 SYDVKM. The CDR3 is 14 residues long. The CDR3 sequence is CASSFPTTSNEQFF. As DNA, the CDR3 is TGTGCCAGCAGTTTCCCCACAACTAGTAATGAGCAGTTCTTC.

DNA for the CDR3: TGTGCCAGCAGTGAAATGGCCGAAATATACGGCTACACCTTC. Translation: CASSEMAEIYGYTF. The chain links TRBV6-1 to TRBJ1-2, with unresolved D. The V and J ends lost 2 bases and 8 bases respectively, with 15 bases between them. Germline V gene lookup returns CDR1 MNHNS and CDR2 SASEGT. The CDR3 sequence is 14 residues long.

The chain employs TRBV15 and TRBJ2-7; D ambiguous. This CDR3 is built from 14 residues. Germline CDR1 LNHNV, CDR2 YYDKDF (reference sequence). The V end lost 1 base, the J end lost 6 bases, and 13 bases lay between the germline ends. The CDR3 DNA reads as TGTGCCACCAGCAGAGTATATGGTTCCAGCGAGCAGTACTTC. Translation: CATSRVYGSSEQYF.

Here the CDR3 reads CASRSQSVVNEQFF. The CDR3 nucleotides are TGTGCCAGCAGGAGCCAGAGCGTCGTCAATGAGCAGTTCTTC. The rearrangement joins TRBV28 to TRBJ2-1; D is unresolved. Germline V gene data show CDR1 as MDHEN and CDR2 as SYDVKM. V was pared by 6 bases and J by 6 bases, with 15 bases between. This CDR3 has 14 amino acids.

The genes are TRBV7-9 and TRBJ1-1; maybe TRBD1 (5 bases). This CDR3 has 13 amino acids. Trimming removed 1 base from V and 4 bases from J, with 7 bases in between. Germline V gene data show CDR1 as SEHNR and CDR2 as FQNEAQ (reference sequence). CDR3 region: CASSLGDSTEAFF. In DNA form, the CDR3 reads TGTGCCAGCAGCTTAGGGGACTCCACTGAAGCTTTCTTT.

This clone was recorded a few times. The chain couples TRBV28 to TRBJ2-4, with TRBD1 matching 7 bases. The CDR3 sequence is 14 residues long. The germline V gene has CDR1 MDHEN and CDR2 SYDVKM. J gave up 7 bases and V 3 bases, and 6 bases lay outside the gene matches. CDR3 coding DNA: TGTGCCAGCAGTTTCCCGGGACAGTTGAACATTCAGTACTTC. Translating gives CASSFPGQLNIQYF.

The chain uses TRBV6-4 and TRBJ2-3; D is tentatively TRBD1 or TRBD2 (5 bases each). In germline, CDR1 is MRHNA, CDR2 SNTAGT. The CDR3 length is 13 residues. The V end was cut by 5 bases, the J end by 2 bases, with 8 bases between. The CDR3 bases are TGTGCCAGCAGTTCCGGGACCACAGATACGCAGTATTTT. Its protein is CASSSGTTDTQYF.